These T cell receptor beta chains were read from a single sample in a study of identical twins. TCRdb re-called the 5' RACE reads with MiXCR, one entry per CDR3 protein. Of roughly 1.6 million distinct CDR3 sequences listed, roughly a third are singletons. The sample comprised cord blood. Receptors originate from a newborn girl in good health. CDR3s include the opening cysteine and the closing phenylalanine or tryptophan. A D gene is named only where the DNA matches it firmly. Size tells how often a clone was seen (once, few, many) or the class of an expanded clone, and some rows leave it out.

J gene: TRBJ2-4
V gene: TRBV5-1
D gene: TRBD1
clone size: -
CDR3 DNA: TGCGCCAGCAGCTCGGGACAGGCGGGCGACATTCAGTACTTC
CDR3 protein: CASSSGQAGDIQYF

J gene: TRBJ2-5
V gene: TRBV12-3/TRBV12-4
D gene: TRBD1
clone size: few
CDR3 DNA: TGTGCCAGCAGTACCCACCGGGACAGGGGGGAAGAGACCCAGTACTTC
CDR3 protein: CASSTHRDRGEETQYF

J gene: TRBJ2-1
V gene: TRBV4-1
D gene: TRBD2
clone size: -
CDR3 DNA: TGCGCCAGCAGCCAACGCGGGAGGGCCTCCTACAATGAGCAGTTCTTC
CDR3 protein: CASSQRGRASYNEQFF

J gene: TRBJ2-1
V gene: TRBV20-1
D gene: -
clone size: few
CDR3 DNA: TGCAGTGCGGGGCGGACCTACCGTTCTGATTACAATGAGCAGTTCTTC
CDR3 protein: CSAGRTYRSDYNEQFF

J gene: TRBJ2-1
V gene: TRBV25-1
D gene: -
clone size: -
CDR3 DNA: TGTGCCAGCAGTGAAAGGGGAATTAGTCGCGATGAGCAGTTCTTC
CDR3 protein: CASSERGISRDEQFF

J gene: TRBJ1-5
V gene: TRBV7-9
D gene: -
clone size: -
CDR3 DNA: TGTGCCAGCAGCGACGGGACAAAACAGCCCCAGCATTTT
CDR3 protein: CASSDGTKQPQHF

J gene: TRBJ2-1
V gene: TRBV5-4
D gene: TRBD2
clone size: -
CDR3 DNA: TGTGCCAGCAGCCCCGACCTTCTAGCGGGAGCGGGCAATGAGCAGTTCTTC
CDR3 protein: CASSPDLLAGAGNEQFF

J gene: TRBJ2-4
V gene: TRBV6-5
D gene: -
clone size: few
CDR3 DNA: TGTGCCAGCAGTCCTACGGGACGCAAAAACATTCAGTACTTC
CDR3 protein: CASSPTGRKNIQYF

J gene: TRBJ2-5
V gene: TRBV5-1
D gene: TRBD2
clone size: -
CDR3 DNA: TGCGCCAGCGGCCACGGACTAGCGGATTACAATGAGCAGTACTTC
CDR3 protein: CASGHGLADYNEQYF

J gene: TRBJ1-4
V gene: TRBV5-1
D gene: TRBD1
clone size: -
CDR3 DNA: TGCGCCAGCAGCCATCCCGGGACAGGGGGTGAAAAACTGTTTTTT
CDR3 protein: CASSHPGTGGEKLFF

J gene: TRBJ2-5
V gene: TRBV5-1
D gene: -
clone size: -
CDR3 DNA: TGCGCCAGCAGCGCCTCACGGCCGATGGATGAGCAGTACTTC
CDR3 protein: CASSASRPMDEQYF

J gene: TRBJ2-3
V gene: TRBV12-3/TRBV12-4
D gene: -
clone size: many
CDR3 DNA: TGTGCCAGCAGCCCGGGACACCCTAGCACAGATACGCAGTATTTT
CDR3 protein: CASSPGHPSTDTQYF

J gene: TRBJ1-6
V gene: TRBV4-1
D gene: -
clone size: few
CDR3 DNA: TGCGCCAGCAGCCAGCCCGGGACAAATTCACCCCTCCACTTT
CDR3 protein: CASSQPGTNSPLHF

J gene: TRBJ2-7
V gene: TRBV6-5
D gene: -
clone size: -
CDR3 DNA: TGTGCCAGCAGTTACTCCGTTTCGGGCGAGCAGTACTTC
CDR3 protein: CASSYSVSGEQYF

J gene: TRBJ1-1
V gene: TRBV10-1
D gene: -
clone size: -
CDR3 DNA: TGCGCCAGCAGTGAACCCGACACTGAAGCTTTCTTT
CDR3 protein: CASSEPDTEAFF

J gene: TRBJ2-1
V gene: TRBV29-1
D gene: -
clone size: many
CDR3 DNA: TGCAGCGTTGAATTGGGCAGGGATGAGCAGTTCTTC
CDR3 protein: CSVELGRDEQFF

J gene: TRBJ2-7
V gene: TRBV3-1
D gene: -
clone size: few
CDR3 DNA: TGTGCCAGCAGCCATAGCGGTACCCCCTACGAGCAGTACTTC
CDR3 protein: CASSHSGTPYEQYF

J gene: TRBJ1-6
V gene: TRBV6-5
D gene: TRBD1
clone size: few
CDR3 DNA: TGTGCCAGCAGTTATAAGGTCGGGGACAGGGATTTTTTGGATTCACCCCTCCACTTT
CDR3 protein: CASSYKVGDRDFLDSPLHF

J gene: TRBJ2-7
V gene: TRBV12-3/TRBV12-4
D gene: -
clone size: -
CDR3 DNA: TGTGCCAGCAGTTCCTCGGGACGTGGAACCTACAATGAGCAGTACTTC
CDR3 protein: CASSSSGRGTYNEQYF

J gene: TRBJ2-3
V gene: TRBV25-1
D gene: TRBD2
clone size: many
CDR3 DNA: TGTGCCAGCAGCGGGACTAGCGCAGATACGCAGTATTTT
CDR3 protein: CASSGTSADTQYF

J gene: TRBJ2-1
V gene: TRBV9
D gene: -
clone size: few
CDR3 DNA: TGTGCCAGCAGCGTAGTAGCTAGGTACAATGAGCAGTTCTTC
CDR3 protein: CASSVVARYNEQFF

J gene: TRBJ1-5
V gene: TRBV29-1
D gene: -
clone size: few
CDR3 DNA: TGCAGCGTCGGGGACACCTCTAGCAATCAGCCCCAGCATTTT
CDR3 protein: CSVGDTSSNQPQHF

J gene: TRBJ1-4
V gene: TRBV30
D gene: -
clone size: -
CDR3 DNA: TGTGCCTGGAGTAGACAGGTTGAAAAACTGTTTTTT
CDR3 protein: CAWSRQVEKLFF

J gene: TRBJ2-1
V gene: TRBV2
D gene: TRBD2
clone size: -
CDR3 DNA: TGTGCCAGCAGTGAAGCGCAAGCGGGGGGCGCCTACAATGAGCAGTTCTTC
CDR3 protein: CASSEAQAGGAYNEQFF

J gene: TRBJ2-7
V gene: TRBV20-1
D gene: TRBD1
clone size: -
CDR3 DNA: TGCAGTGCTACAAACCCCGACAGGGGTCGATGGAACGAGCAGTACTTC
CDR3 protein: CSATNPDRGRWNEQYF

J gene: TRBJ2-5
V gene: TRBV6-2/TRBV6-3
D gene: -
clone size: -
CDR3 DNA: TGTGCCAGCAGTTACTCGGATTGGAAAGGGCAGGAAGAGACCCAGTACTTC
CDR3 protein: CASSYSDWKGQEETQYF

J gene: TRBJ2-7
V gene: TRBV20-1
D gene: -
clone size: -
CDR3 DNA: TGCAGTGCGGATCCGGGGGCCTATACCTACGAGCAGTACTTC
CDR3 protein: CSADPGAYTYEQYF

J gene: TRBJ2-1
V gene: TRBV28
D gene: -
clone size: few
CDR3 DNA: TGTGCCAGCAGGGACGGCCGGGATAGCGTATACAATGAGCAGTTCTTC
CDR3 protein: CASRDGRDSVYNEQFF

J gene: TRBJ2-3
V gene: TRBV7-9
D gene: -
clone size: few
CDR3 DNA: TGTGCCAGCAGCCCCCTCGCGGGGGCCCCCTCAGATACGCAGTATTTT
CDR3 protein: CASSPLAGAPSDTQYF